Here is one T cell receptor beta chain with its context. The sample belongs to a study of blood T cell repertoires in COVID-19. Across the whole study: COVID-19 samples from acute and convalescent phases originated in the United States, Italy and Spain.

TCRdb's table, derived via immunoSEQ multiplex PCR, lists solely in-frame clones and lacks some. Of about 300,000 clones in the sample, approximately 88% were seen once. V shed 4 bases and J 0 bases; nucleotides not matched to a gene: 8. Germline CDR1 reads MNHEY; CDR2 reads SVGEGT. This CDR3 contains 17 residues. The sample taken for sequencing was peripheral blood. The clonotype comes from a woman aged 25 to 45 with COVID-19, enrolled during active disease. The chain recombines TRBV6-2 or TRBV6-3 with TRBJ2-4; 8 nucleotides align to TRBD1. CDR3 sequence: CASSSNLGQGAKNIQYF. In nucleotides, the CDR3 is TGTGCCAGCAGTTCCAACCTAGGACAGGGAGCCAAAAACATTCAGTACTTC.